The 20 T cell receptor beta chains given below trace back to one sample, sequenced in a study of blood T cell repertoires in COVID-19. Clones were read by immunoSEQ multiplex PCR, and TCRdb kept only the in-frame ones, dropping some. The data show over 200,000 clones, approximately 90% seen once. Sequenced material: peripheral blood. The receptors were gathered from a man aged 30 to 39 with COVID-19, enrolled during active disease.

The V call is TRBV24-1, the J call TRBJ1-1, with 7 bases that match TRBD1. The V and J ends lost 9 bases and 5 bases, in that order; junction bases with no gene match: 2. The CDR3 length is 11 residues. The germline V gene has CDR1 KGHDR and CDR2 SFDVKD. This CDR3 is CATSQGTEAFF. CDR3 nucleotide sequence: TGTGCCACCTCACAGGGGACTGAAGCTTTCTTT.

The genes are TRBV28 and TRBJ1-5; D remains unclear. In germline, CDR1 is MDHEN, CDR2 SYDVKM. The CDR3 runs to 14 residues. Deletions cut 5 bases from V and 2 bases from J, with 10 bases between. The CDR3 sequence is CASSHSFRNQPQHF. CDR3 sequence (DNA): TGTGCCAGCAGTCACTCCTTCCGCAATCAGCCCCAGCATTTT.

The chain links TRBV28 to TRBJ2-7; 9 bases align to TRBD2. After removal of 5 bases from V and 4 bases from J, the junction contained 6 bases not matched to a gene. Germline V gives CDR1 MDHEN, CDR2 SYDVKM. CDR3 length equals 14 residues. The DNA for the CDR3 is TGTGCCAGCAGTACCGGGACTAGCAAATACGAGCAGTACTTC. This sequence encodes CASSTGTSKYEQYF.

The chain couples TRBV28 to TRBJ1-5; D is unresolved. With 8 bases removed from V and 5 bases from J, the gap between germline ends came to 10 bases. The CDR3 runs to 12 residues. In germline, CDR1 is MDHEN, CDR2 SYDVKM. The DNA of the CDR3 is TGTGCCAGCCATCTGGCTTATCAGCCCCAGCATTTT. This translates into CASHLAYQPQHF. The whole variable domain, filled in from reference TRBV28 and TRBJ1-5, reads DVKVTQSSRYLVKRTGEKVFLECVQDMDHENMFWYRQDPGLGLRLIYFSYDVKMKEKGDIPEGYSVSREKKERFSLILESASTNQTSMYLCASHLAYQPQHFGDGTRLSIL.

The chain carries TRBV3-1 (or the pseudogene TRBV3-2) and TRBJ2-6; 9 bases are a match to TRBD1. The CDR3 runs to 18 residues. Trimming took 2 bases from V and 2 from J; bases not matched to a gene: 7. CDR1 and CDR2 from the germline V gene are LGHDT and YNNKEL (reference sequence). The CDR3 DNA sequence: TGTGCCAGCAGCCAACCGGGACAGGGACCCACTGGGGCCAACGTCCTGACTTTC. This translates into CASSQPGQGPTGANVLTF.

In the case of this clone: The germline gene is not matched at one end of the junction; a read error may be the cause. The chain couples TRBV7-9 to TRBJ2-7, with TRBD2 matching over 8 bases. Germline V gene sequence: CDR1 SEHNR, CDR2 FQNEAQ (reference sequence). CDR3 length equals 15 residues. The CDR3 DNA reads as TGTGCCAGCAGCTTAGCGCCCGGACTAGCAGACGATCAGTACTTC. Translating it yields CASSLAPGLADDQYF.

This chain connects TRBV4-3 to TRBJ1-5, with TRBD1 as a possible D gene (5 bases). This CDR3 has 15 amino acids. Trimming shortened V by 0 bases and J by 1 base, and 7 bases separated the two germline ends. Germline CDR1 reads LGHNA; CDR2 reads YSLEER. The CDR3 sequence is CASSQDRGSNQPQHF. The CDR3 DNA reads TGCGCCAGCAGCCAAGATAGGGGAAGCAATCAGCCCCAGCATTTT.

This sequence joins TRBV7-3 and TRBJ2-3, with TRBD2 identical over 7 bases. Germline V gene lookup returns CDR1 SGHTA and CDR2 FQGTGA. The CDR3 has 15 amino acids. The J segment lost 4 bases and the V segment lost 3 bases, leaving 7 bases of the junction unmatched. DNA for the CDR3: TGTGCCAGCAGCTTCCCCGGGGGAGGGGCAGATACGCAGTATTTT. Translated: CASSFPGGGADTQYF.

The chain uses TRBV13 and TRBJ1-2; 9 bases line up with TRBD1. The CDR3 contains 14 residues. Unmatched junction bases numbered 1, after V lost 3 bases and J lost 2 bases. The germline CDR1 and CDR2 sequences are PRHDT and FYEKMQ (reference sequence). The CDR3 loop reads CASSFTGGNYGYTF. CDR3 sequence (DNA): TGTGCCAGCAGCTTTACAGGGGGCAACTATGGCTACACCTTC.

V usage is TRBV2 and J usage is TRBJ2-1; 12 bases align to TRBD2. Germline loops: CDR1 SNHLY, CDR2 FYNNEI. This CDR3 region has 15 residues. V dropped 7 bases and J dropped 3; count of bases not matched to a gene: 4. CDR3 bases: TGTGCCAGCACCCGACTAGCGGGGGTCTACAATGAGCAGTTCTTC. This gives the protein CASTRLAGVYNEQFF.

The chain joins TRBV7-2 to TRBJ1-1; D is unclear. Per germline, CDR1 SGHTA and CDR2 FQGNSA. The CDR3 runs to 15 residues. Trimming stripped 1 base from V and 1 base from J, with 10 bases between. The CDR3 is CASSLGPGKNTEAFF. CDR3 DNA sequence: TGTGCCAGCAGCTTAGGTCCGGGGAAGAACACTGAAGCTTTCTTT.

The sample holds a few counts of this clone. CDR3 in DNA: TGTGCCAGCAGCCCCGGGACAGGGCTAGTAACTAATGAAAAACTGTTTTTT. Encoded protein: CASSPGTGLVTNEKLFF. The gene calls are TRBV11-2 and TRBJ1-4; 9 bases line up with TRBD1. V lost 5 bases and J lost 1; bases outside the gene matches: 8. The germline CDR1 and CDR2 sequences are SGHAT and FQNNGV. There are 17 residues in the CDR3.

V and J are TRBV29-1 and TRBJ1-2; no definite D call. CDR3 length: 14 amino acids. V shed 4 bases and J shed 0 bases, with 12 bases lying between them. CDR1 is SQVTM and CDR2 is ANQGSEA in the germline V gene. The DNA of the CDR3 is TGCAGCGTTGGAGGGTTGACCTCTAACTATGGCTACACCTTC. Its translation: CSVGGLTSNYGYTF.

The chain couples TRBV19 to TRBJ1-5; unclear D gene. Trimming took off 4 bases at V and 7 bases at J, with 17 bases between the two ends. Per germline, CDR1 LNHDA and CDR2 SQIVND (reference sequence). This CDR3 comprises 15 residues. The CDR3 bases are TGTGCCAGTAGTAGCCCCCGGGGTTCCCACCAGCCCCAGCATTTT. Translation gives CASSSPRGSHQPQHF.

This clone was picked up a small number of times. The V and J genes are TRBV30 and TRBJ1-2, with TRBD1 as a possible D gene (5 bases). Germline V gene sequence: CDR1 GTSNPN, CDR2 SVGIG (reference sequence). The V end lost 2 bases, the J end lost 4 bases, and 11 bases lay between the germline ends. The CDR3 covers 13 residues. The CDR3 is CAWSQGLPYGYTF. CDR3 in DNA: TGTGCCTGGAGTCAGGGTTTACCCTATGGCTACACCTTC.

The chain couples TRBV12-2 to TRBJ1-1. TRBV12-2 corresponds to a pseudogene. This CDR3 comprises 15 residues. The CDR3 DNA follows: TGTGCAAGTCGCCCCGACTCCACCCCAAACACTGAAGCTTTCTTT. This gives the protein CASRPDSTPNTEAFF.

The genes are TRBV16 and TRBJ1-2; D is uncertain. The CDR3 spans 12 residues. Trimming stripped 4 bases from V and 4 bases from J, with 7 bases between. Germline V gene sequence: CDR1 KGHSY, CDR2 FQNENV. CDR3 protein: CASSPSPYGYTF. The CDR3 nucleotides are TGTGCCAGCAGCCCCTCTCCCTATGGCTACACCTTC.

The rearrangement links TRBV9 to TRBJ2-3; perhaps TRBD2 as D (7 bases). The CDR3 is made up of 14 amino acids. CDR1 is SGDLS, CDR2 YYNGEE, per germline. Trimming took off 8 bases at V and 4 bases at J, with 17 bases between the two ends. CDR3 nucleotide sequence: TGTGCCAGTGATCTCGGGGGGCCGTCAGATACGCAGTATTTT. Residues: CASDLGGPSDTQYF.

V is TRBV19 and J is TRBJ2-7; the D gene is possibly TRBD2 (6 bases). The CDR3 is made up of 15 amino acids. Trimming took 2 bases from V and 1 from J, leaving 12 bases between them. Per the germline V gene, CDR1 is LNHDA and CDR2 is SQIVND (reference sequence). CDR3 sequence reads: CASSIPSGPSYEQYF. CDR3 DNA sequence: TGTGCCAGTAGTATACCGAGCGGGCCTTCCTACGAGCAGTACTTC.

The J gene is TRBJ2-7, the V gene TRBV11-2, with D possibly TRBD2 on 5 matching bases. The CDR3 has 15 amino acids. In germline, CDR1 is SGHAT, CDR2 FQNNGV. Trimming stripped 1 base from V and 3 bases from J, with 13 bases between. The CDR3 bases are TGTGCCAGCAGCTTAGGAGGGCACTCGGTCTACGAGCAGTACTTC. As protein: CASSLGGHSVYEQYF.